One and the same sample provided the 8 T cell receptor beta chains below, sequenced in a study of blood T cell repertoires in COVID-19. Sequencing was performed with immunoSEQ multiplex PCR; in TCRdb, only in-frame clones are kept and a portion is missing. The data show 300,000 to 400,000 clones, with roughly 84% seen just once and 1% held by the top ten. Sequencing was performed on peripheral blood. Receptors were obtained from a middle-aged man with active or convalescent COVID-19.

The chain couples TRBV28 to TRBJ1-5; TRBD1 aligns across 8 bases. CDR1 MDHEN and CDR2 SYDVKM come from the germline V gene. V shed 6 bases, J shed 2 bases, and the junction held 9 bases outside the gene matches. The CDR3 extends over 16 amino acids. The CDR3 protein is CASSLSRGLGNQPQHF. The CDR3 DNA follows: TGTGCCAGCAGCCTGAGCAGGGGGCTGGGCAATCAGCCCCAGCATTTT.

This clone has a single count. The V gene is TRBV10-2, the J gene TRBJ2-5; 7 bases agree with TRBD1. This CDR3 region has 13 residues. Per germline, CDR1 WSHSY and CDR2 SAAADI. J gave up 5 bases and V 6 bases, and 6 bases lay outside the gene matches. CDR3 amino acids: CASRPGGGETQYF. The CDR3 region has the DNA TGCGCCAGCAGGCCAGGGGGTGGGGAGACCCAGTACTTC.

V gene TRBV30 combines with J gene TRBJ1-6; D possibly corresponds to TRBD1 (5 bases). V was shortened by 1 base and J by 10 bases, with 14 bases between the two germline ends. This CDR3 contains 14 residues. The V gene's germline CDR1 is GTSNPN and CDR2 SVGIG (reference sequence). In DNA, the CDR3 is TGTGCCTGGAGTGGACAGTCGAGAGGCTCACCCCTCCACTTT. Protein product: CAWSGQSRGSPLHF.

Only one count was recorded for this clone. V and J are TRBV27 and TRBJ1-5; D gene unclear. Germline CDR1 and CDR2: MNHEY and SMNVEV (reference sequence). V lost 3 bases and J lost 4, with 7 bases in between. The CDR3 has 13 residues. Here the CDR3 reads CASSFLPNQPQHF. The DNA for the CDR3 is TGTGCCAGCAGTTTTCTCCCTAATCAGCCCCAGCATTTT.

The chain has TRBV28 and TRBJ1-5; D is possibly TRBD1 (6 bases). Germline CDR1 is MDHEN and CDR2 is SYDVKM. The V and J ends lost 4 bases and 5 bases respectively, with 12 bases between them. The CDR3 covers 14 residues. The chain's CDR3 is CASSSLQGDQPQHF. The CDR3 DNA is TGTGCCAGCAGTTCGTTACAGGGAGATCAGCCCCAGCATTTT. Full variable domain (rest looked up from reference TRBV28 and TRBJ1-5): DVKVTQSSRYLVKRTGEKVFLECVQDMDHENMFWYRQDPGLGLRLIYFSYDVKMKEKGDIPEGYSVSREKKERFSLILESASTNQTSMYLCASSSLQGDQPQHFGDGTRLSIL.

This sequence joins TRBV18 and TRBJ1-5; tentatively, D is TRBD1 (5 bases). The germline CDR1 and CDR2 sequences are KGHSH and LQKENI. V was pared by 3 bases and J by 1 base, with 10 bases between. This CDR3 is 15 amino acids long. As DNA, the CDR3 is TGTGCCAGCTCACCCGGGGGGACGAGCAATCAGCCCCAGCATTTT. It translates to CASSPGGTSNQPQHF.

The genes are TRBV5-1 and TRBJ2-5; 12 bases are a match to TRBD2. The junction had 11 bases not matched to a gene; V was cut back by 4 bases and J by 1 base. Germline V lookup: CDR1 SGHRS, CDR2 YFSETQ. This CDR3 has 18 residues. The CDR3 nucleotides read TGCGCCAGCAGCCCTGTACTAGCGGGGGGAGAAATCCAAGAGACCCAGTACTTC. Amino acid sequence: CASSPVLAGGEIQETQYF.

The chain has TRBV6-1 and TRBJ1-6, with D perhaps TRBD1 (5 bases). This CDR3 contains 16 residues. Germline V gene data show CDR1 as MNHNS and CDR2 as SASEGT. V was clipped by 2 bases and J by 7 bases, with 15 bases between them. The CDR3 DNA follows: TGTGCCAGCAGTGAAACCCCAGGGTCATGGAATTCACCCCTCCACTTT. It is translated as CASSETPGSWNSPLHF.